The table lists the clone carrying this TCR beta chain with a count of one. Its antigen is currently unknown. These data are taken from a study of Ad26.COV2.S vaccination and SARS-CoV-2 variants. Study-wide points: Among vaccine recipients, spike-specific TCR breadth exceeded that of placebo recipients.

Treatment reported: around 19 received Ad26.COV2.S at low or high dose, single or two shots; several received placebo; per-sample allocation not given. After the first vaccine or placebo injection, samples were drawn on day 63. The germline V and J ends were trimmed by 8 bases and 0 bases, with 14 bases remaining between them. The CDR3 runs 15 residues. Per the germline V gene, CDR1 is LNHNV and CDR2 is YYDKDF (reference sequence). Some clones are missing from TCRdb's copy, which holds only in-frame ones; the method was immunoSEQ multiplex PCR. The sample includes around 300,000 clones, 85% to 90% of them seen just once.

The origin of this receptor is a person aged 18-65 years who received the Ad26.COV2.S COVID-19 vaccine or a placebo. The rearrangement uses TRBV15 and TRBJ1-5; TRBD1 is a possible D gene (6 bases). Material: peripheral blood, obtained in a trial of Ad26.COV2.S vaccine versus placebo. CDR3 bases: TGTGCCACCCGGCCGGGGACAAATAGCAATCAGCCCCAGCATTTT. It specifies CATRPGTNSNQPQHF.